Given below is one TCR beta chain in context. Researchers sorted participants into cohorts using their self-reported clinical history. Cohort 3 recovery required two negative PCRs, clearance, or symptom resolution. In the study's own analysis: It was from reference gene primer amplification that nucleated cell counts were estimated. TCRdb's table, derived via immunoSEQ multiplex PCR, lists solely in-frame clones and lacks some. That table is the source of V, J and clone size, and D and trimming were worked out from the DNA. The sample lists around 310,000 clones; approximately 90% were seen once. These data originate in a study of blood T cell repertoires in COVID-19. Study background: Nucleic acid was either cDNA or gDNA, and it came from T cells, B-cell-depleted T cells, or PBMCs.

The CDR3 covers 15 residues. The V end lost 0 bases, the J end lost 1 base, and 12 bases lay between the germline ends. The germline CDR1 and CDR2 sequences are GTSNPN and SVGIG (reference sequence). The sequenced sample consisted of PBMCs or T cells enriched from blood (not recorded which). This chain joins TRBV30 and TRBJ1-2; no clear D gene. The receptor was derived from a woman between 40 and 55 years old who had recovered from COVID-19. The CDR3 nucleotides read TGTGCCTGGAGTGTACCGGGTGCTCTTAACTATGGCTACACCTTC. This sequence encodes CAWSVPGALNYGYTF.